The T cell receptor beta chain under discussion was sequenced for a study of cytomegalovirus exposure and HLA in healthy donors. Produced via immunoSEQ multiplex PCR; TCRdb's table is partial and in-frame only. The sample yields tens of thousands of clones, 96% seen once. V was clipped by 3 bases and J by 7 bases, with 7 bases between them. The CDR3 runs to 11 residues. Germline CDR1 and CDR2: DFQATT and SNEGSKA (reference sequence). The donors were part of the validation cohort, which consisted of about 120 subjects and was separate from the first cohort of 600 to 850 subjects. The specimen sequenced was PBMCs. The genes are TRBV20-1 and TRBJ2-1; D gene uncertain. The TCR originated in a woman aged 18 to 35 in good health and CMV-seropositive. The CDR3 coding sequence is TGCAGTGCTAGGTTCGTAAATGAGCAGTTCTTC. Its translation: CSARFVNEQFF.